What follows is one T cell receptor (beta chain) and its context. Diagnoses rested on clinical symptoms, serum thyroxine and TRAb, thyroid ultrasound and orbital computed tomography. The authors obtained PBMCs from over 7.5 ml of fresh peripheral blood. Researchers amplified the TCR beta CDR3 regions from RNA transcripts. The HTBI primer set served for first-round RT-PCR of the TCR CDR3. TCRdb redid the calling of the multiplex PCR reads with MiXCR, one entry per CDR3 protein. Of hundreds of thousands of distinct CDR3 sequences listed, roughly 22% were seen once; the top ten hold about a third. These data belong to a study of T cells in Graves' hyperthyroidism and ophthalmopathy. This CDR3 is built from 13 residues. V was shortened by 5 bases and J by 6 bases, with 12 bases between the two germline ends. CDR1 MNHNS and CDR2 SASEGT come from the germline V gene.

Material: blood. The V gene is TRBV6-1, the J gene TRBJ2-3; no clear D gene. The TCR originated in a woman aged 40 to 49 with Graves' ophthalmopathy. CDR3 nucleotide sequence: TGTGCCAGCAGTCCCCGCTCCGTTGATACGCAGTATTTT. Protein product: CASSPRSVDTQYF.